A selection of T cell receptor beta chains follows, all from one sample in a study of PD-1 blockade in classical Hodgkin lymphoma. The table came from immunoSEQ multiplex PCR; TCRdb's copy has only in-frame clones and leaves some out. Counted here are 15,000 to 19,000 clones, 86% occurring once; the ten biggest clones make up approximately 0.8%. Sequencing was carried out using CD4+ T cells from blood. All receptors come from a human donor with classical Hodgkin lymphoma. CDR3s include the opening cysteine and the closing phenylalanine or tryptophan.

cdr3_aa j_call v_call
CASSGDRNKNQPQHF TRBJ1-5 TRBV2
CASSQDALRNTEAFF TRBJ1-1 TRBV4-3
CASSLRRQRSSYEQYF TRBJ2-7 TRBV5-6
CASSPGIGTVRYNEQFF TRBJ2-1 TRBV9
CASSPSRGKNIQYF TRBJ2-4 TRBV18
CASSLGRRLSGNTIYF TRBJ1-3 TRBV7-2
CRSRGGTQYF TRBJ2-5 TRBV28
CASSHPTSGRAWVEQFF TRBJ2-1 TRBV4-2
CASSSRDGGNTIYF TRBJ1-3 TRBV7-9
CASSLPAQGLATGELFF TRBJ2-2 TRBV7-9
CASSFGTGGGYTIYF TRBJ1-3 TRBV11-2
CATSRSGDTYGYTF TRBJ1-2 TRBV15
CASSQWTGSVCGYTF TRBJ1-2 TRBV23-1
CASSLGLRGRATDTQYF TRBJ2-3 TRBV7-9
CASSDHPSGSPAQYF TRBJ2-5 TRBV6-6
CASSRFNYEQYF TRBJ2-7 TRBV25-1
CASTSSGRAWTGELFF TRBJ2-2 TRBV28
CASSPRQTNYGYTF TRBJ1-2 TRBV6-5
CASSSRVSGSITDTQYF TRBJ2-3 TRBV4-3
CAWSGGTSGSGEQFF TRBJ2-1 TRBV30
CASSPEGETGVYEQYF TRBJ2-7 TRBV19
CASSLRLAGARQFF TRBJ2-1 TRBV28
CASSSYLDGAATF TRBJ1-2 TRBV7-9
CASSLGLAGGTDTQYF TRBJ2-3 TRBV11-3
CASSIDLQQGTFYGYTF TRBJ1-2 TRBV19
CATTGDISYEQYF NA TRBV10-3
CASSPRQATNEKLFF TRBJ1-4 TRBV18
CASRTSGNYNEQFF TRBJ2-1 TRBV10-2
CASSQGGSNEKLFF TRBJ1-4 TRBV5-4
CASIGGTGELFF TRBJ2-2 TRBV25-1
CASSQNGGIDTDTQYF TRBJ2-3 TRBV18
CASSLAGGGETQYF TRBJ2-5 TRBV7-2
CASSLEGSTLTGELFF TRBJ2-2 TRBV5-1
CASSERTTSYEQYF TRBJ2-7 TRBV25-1
CASSHRTGGNSPLHF TRBJ1-6 TRBV27
CASSSTRGRDEKLFF TRBJ1-4 TRBV6-5
CASSFGQGALGEQFF TRBJ2-1 TRBV28
CASSIWGTEAFF TRBJ1-1 TRBV19
CASSSPSGPSTDTQYF TRBJ2-3 TRBV7-2
CASSQAPWGSYEQYF TRBJ2-7 TRBV14
CASSLSRTGFYGYTF TRBJ1-2 TRBV27
CAWTQKGIDSGANVLTF TRBJ2-6 TRBV30
CASSPRTVFPSGANVLTF TRBJ2-6 TRBV18
CASTRTGGTEAFF TRBJ1-1 TRBV19